This TCR beta chain is drawn from a study of cytomegalovirus exposure and HLA in healthy donors. The CDR3 runs 16 residues. With V trimmed by 3 bases and J by 5 bases, 5 bases remained unmatched. In germline, CDR1 is SGHRS, CDR2 YFSETQ. Whole-study results and caveats: A prior analysis recorded that most TCR beta V segments were productive about 90% or about 30% of the time.

Primers included in the PCR were 60 Vbeta and 13 Jbeta primers. Generated by immunoSEQ multiplex PCR, the TCRdb table keeps only in-frame clones and is missing some. The sample contains about 190,000 clones, around three quarters of which appear only once. With respect to this clone: Its antigen is undetermined.

Sequencing was carried out using PBMCs. The J gene is TRBJ2-5, the V gene TRBV5-1, with 15 bases matching TRBD2. This sequence was found in a woman aged 30 to 39 in good health and CMV-seropositive. The CDR3 sequence is CASSSKGTSGRETQYF. The CDR3 coding sequence is TGCGCCAGCAGCTCAAAAGGGACTAGCGGGAGGGAGACCCAGTACTTC.